The 25 T cell receptor beta chains listed next were all sequenced from one sample in a study of T cell responses to AZD1222 COVID-19 vaccine. Generated by immunoSEQ multiplex PCR, the TCRdb table keeps only in-frame clones and is missing some. Among some 72,000 clones listed, about 91% were seen once. The source was peripheral blood, collected on day 0 of MenACWY control vaccination. All receptors come from an adult in good health.

The rearrangement joins TRBV28 to TRBJ2-7; D not resolved. Germline lookup yields CDR1 MDHEN and CDR2 SYDVKM. The CDR3 loop spans 13 amino acids. V was cut by 6 bases and J by 0 bases, with 9 bases left in between. For the CDR3, the DNA is TGTGCCAGCAGCTTGGGCTTCTCCTACGAGCAGTACTTC. Translation: CASSLGFSYEQYF.

The rearrangement joins TRBV9 to TRBJ2-1, with 9 bases lining up with TRBD2. The CDR3 is 17 residues long. The V gene's germline CDR1 is SGDLS and CDR2 YYNGEE. V lost 3 bases to trimming and J lost 5 bases; unmatched junction nucleotides: 12. The CDR3 spells CASSGRSGGLADNEQFF. The CDR3 bases are TGTGCCAGCAGCGGGCGGTCGGGGGGACTAGCCGACAATGAGCAGTTCTTC.

This clone has just one count. This chain uses TRBV2 with TRBJ2-3, with D uncertain. This CDR3 spans 13 amino acids. V gave up 1 base and J gave up 2 bases, with 4 bases separating them. CDR1 is SNHLY, CDR2 FYNNEI, per germline. CDR3 nucleotides: TGTGCCAGCAGTGAAGGACCCACAGATACGCAGTATTTT. As protein: CASSEGPTDTQYF.

The chain carries TRBV6-5 and TRBJ1-3; D not certain. V lost 5 bases to trimming and J lost 0 bases, with 8 bases between them. The CDR3 consists of 14 residues. Germline-derived CDR1 and CDR2 are MNHEY and SVGAGI. The CDR3, as DNA: TGTGCCAGCAGTCCAAAATTCTCTGGAAACACCATATATTTT. As protein: CASSPKFSGNTIYF.

J is TRBJ2-3 and V is TRBV30; D is undetermined. Trimming stripped 1 base from V and 0 bases from J, with 8 bases between. Germline V lookup: CDR1 GTSNPN, CDR2 SVGIG (reference sequence). This CDR3 spans 14 amino acids. CDR3 sequence reads: CAWSGGVSTDTQYF. The DNA for the CDR3 is TGTGCCTGGAGTGGTGGGGTAAGCACAGATACGCAGTATTTT.

This rearrangement joins TRBV5-6 to TRBJ1-3, with a tentative D call TRBD1 (6 bases). The V gene's germline CDR1 is SGHDT and CDR2 YYEEEE. V was pared by 4 bases and J by 4 bases, with 18 bases between. The CDR3 is 16 residues long. DNA for the CDR3: TGTGCCAGCAGCCAGTCGCTCCGGGGGCCCGGAAACACCATATATTTT. This sequence encodes CASSQSLRGPGNTIYF.

There are a few counts of this clone. The rearrangement joins TRBV4-3 to TRBJ2-5; D perhaps matches TRBD1 (6 bases). Trimming stripped 2 bases from V and 1 base from J, with 14 bases between. This CDR3 has 16 amino acids. The V gene's germline CDR1 is LGHNA and CDR2 YSLEER. CDR3 bases: TGCGCCAGCAGCCAACGATGGCAGGGGCTCCAAGAGACCCAGTACTTC. Protein product: CASSQRWQGLQETQYF.

The gene calls are TRBV10-2 and TRBJ2-7; possibly TRBD2 for D (6 bases). The germline gives CDR1 WSHSY, CDR2 SAAADI. The CDR3 length is 13 residues. Deletions cut 6 bases from V and 1 base from J, with 10 bases between. CDR3 protein: CASRGLISYEQYF. CDR3 nucleotides: TGCGCCAGCAGAGGACTAATATCCTACGAGCAGTACTTC.

This clone came up once. The chain employs TRBV29-1 and TRBJ1-2, with D unclear. Trimming cost V 7 bases and J 8 bases, with 14 bases left between them. CDR1 is SQVTM and CDR2 is ANQGSEA in the germline V gene. The CDR3 extends over 11 amino acids. CDR3 protein: CSGQITGGYTF. CDR3 bases: TGCAGCGGCCAAATCACGGGAGGCTACACCTTC.

The rearrangement joins TRBV28 to TRBJ1-2; D uncertain. Germline loops: CDR1 MDHEN, CDR2 SYDVKM. V was cut by 5 bases and J by 4 bases, with 14 bases left in between. The CDR3 length is 14 residues. DNA of the CDR3: TGTGCCAGCAGTCGGGCCCAAACCGGCTATGGCTACACCTTC. Protein sequence: CASSRAQTGYGYTF.

This chain uses TRBV11-3 with TRBJ2-1; 7 bases fit TRBD2. The CDR3 runs to 16 residues. Trimming removed 5 bases from V and 0 bases from J; junction bases left unmatched: 7. Germline V lookup: CDR1 SGHNT, CDR2 YENEEA. Here the CDR3 DNA reads TGTGCCAGCAGCACAAGCGGGACCAGCTCCTACAATGAGCAGTTCTTC. Its translation is CASSTSGTSSYNEQFF.

V gene TRBV27 combines with J gene TRBJ2-7; tentative D call: TRBD2 (5 bases). The germline gives CDR1 MNHEY, CDR2 SMNVEV (reference sequence). This CDR3 is built from 14 residues. V dropped 5 bases and J dropped 4 bases, with 15 bases sitting between them. The CDR3 nucleotides are TGTGCCAGCAGTCATCGGGGAGAGGAGTACGAGCAGTACTTC. Residues: CASSHRGEEYEQYF.

The rearrangement uses TRBV9 and TRBJ1-2; D possibly corresponds to TRBD1 (5 bases). The germline V and J ends were trimmed by 4 bases and 8 bases, with 18 bases remaining between them. CDR1 and CDR2 from the germline V gene are SGDLS and YYNGEE. This CDR3 has 14 residues. The CDR3 sequence is CASSLAGTPEGYTF. CDR3 sequence (DNA): TGTGCCAGCAGCCTAGCCGGGACCCCCGAGGGCTACACCTTC.

This clone was picked up one time. The genes are TRBV19 and TRBJ2-3; no clear D. Germline values: CDR1 LNHDA, CDR2 SQIVND (reference sequence). The CDR3 has 13 residues. Trimming stripped 7 bases from V and 4 bases from J, with 12 bases between. The CDR3 region is CASKAPYADTQYF. The CDR3, as DNA: TGTGCCAGTAAGGCCCCGTATGCAGATACGCAGTATTTT.

The CDR3 protein is CASSRYDSLNTEAFF. In DNA, the CDR3 is TGTGCCAGCAGCCGATATGACAGCCTTAACACTGAAGCTTTCTTT. J is TRBJ1-1 and V is TRBV3-1 (or the pseudogene TRBV3-2); weak D call: TRBD1 (5 bases). Between the trimmed V and J ends, which lost 4 bases and 2 bases, there was a span of 14 bases. CDR3 length: 15 residues. CDR1 is LGHDT, CDR2 YNNKEL, per germline (reference sequence).

The V and J genes are TRBV7-2 and TRBJ2-5; 7 bases align to TRBD2. After removal of 5 bases from V and 7 bases from J, the junction contained 13 bases not matched to a gene. CDR1 SGHTA and CDR2 FQGNSA come from the germline V gene. This CDR3 contains 15 residues. This CDR3 is CASSPASGATGTQYF. The DNA for the CDR3 is TGTGCCAGCAGCCCGGCGAGCGGGGCCACAGGGACCCAGTACTTC. The full variable domain, with the rest looked up from reference TRBV7-2 and TRBJ2-5, is GAGVSQSPSNKVTEKGKDVELRCDPISGHTALYWYRQSLGQGLEFLIYFQGNSAPDKSGLPSDRFSAERTGGSVSTLTIQRTQQEDSAVYLCASSPASGATGTQYFGPGTRLLVL.

The chain couples TRBV3-1 (or the pseudogene TRBV3-2) to TRBJ1-1; weak D call: TRBD1 (5 bases). CDR3 length: 13 amino acids. Trimming removed 3 bases from V and 7 bases from J, with 12 bases in between. Germline lookup yields CDR1 LGHDT and CDR2 YNNKEL (reference sequence). The CDR3 region is CASSQGRQGEAFF. Written as DNA, the CDR3 is TGTGCCAGCAGCCAGGGACGTCAAGGTGAAGCTTTCTTT.

The chain has TRBV27 and TRBJ2-2; 7 nucleotides align to TRBD2. CDR3 length equals 16 residues. In germline, CDR1 is MNHEY, CDR2 SMNVEV (reference sequence). After removal of 6 bases from V and 7 bases from J, the junction contained 14 bases not matched to a gene. CDR3 loop: CASSPGEGGDSGELFF. The CDR3 DNA is TGTGCCAGCAGCCCGGGCGAGGGAGGGGATAGCGGGGAGCTGTTTTTT.

The chain carries TRBV19 and TRBJ2-2; tentative D call: TRBD1 (6 bases). Germline V CDR1 and CDR2: LNHDA, SQIVND (reference sequence). The CDR3 is 15 residues long. V dropped 2 bases and J dropped 4 bases, with 11 bases sitting between them. CDR3 sequence reads: CASSISARGTGELFF. The CDR3 nucleotides are TGTGCCAGTAGTATAAGTGCCAGGGGCACCGGGGAGCTGTTTTTT.

This sequence joins TRBV6-4 and TRBJ2-7; 7 bases align to TRBD1. V lost 4 bases, J lost 6 bases, and 6 bases stayed unmatched. The CDR3 loop spans 13 amino acids. CDR1 is MRHNA and CDR2 is SNTAGT in the germline V gene. The DNA for the CDR3 is TGTGCCAGCAGTGCGGAGGCAGGGGGCGAGCAGTACTTC. It codes for CASSAEAGGEQYF.

The chain recombines TRBV18 with TRBJ2-7; TRBD2 aligns across 14 bases. This CDR3 has 16 amino acids. The J segment lost 6 bases and the V segment lost 6 bases, leaving 10 bases of the junction unmatched. Germline V lookup: CDR1 KGHSH, CDR2 LQKENI. The CDR3 bases are TGTGCCAGCTCTCTCCCGACTAGCGGGAGGGCAGGCGAGCAGTACTTC. It translates to CASSLPTSGRAGEQYF.

The V gene is TRBV2, the J gene TRBJ2-1; 9 nucleotides line up with TRBD1. The V segment lost 6 bases and the J segment 4 bases; nucleotides outside the gene matches: 7. The CDR3 consists of 15 residues. CDR1 SNHLY and CDR2 FYNNEI come from the germline V gene. The CDR3 sequence: CASSSGQGKYNEQFF. The CDR3 coding sequence is TGTGCCAGCAGCTCGGGACAGGGCAAATACAATGAGCAGTTCTTC.

The rearrangement joins TRBV7-9 to TRBJ2-1; 8 nucleotides align to TRBD2. The CDR3 spans 16 residues. Germline V CDR1 and CDR2: SEHNR, FQNEAQ (reference sequence). With 5 bases clipped from V and 6 bases from J, the junction kept 12 bases outside the gene matches. The CDR3 region has the DNA TGTGCCAGCAGCCACCAGGGTAGCGGGACCCCCAATGAGCAGTTCTTC. Its translation is CASSHQGSGTPNEQFF.

V usage is TRBV28 and J usage is TRBJ1-5, with D possibly TRBD1 on 5 matching bases. Germline V gene data show CDR1 as MDHEN and CDR2 as SYDVKM. CDR3 length: 15 residues. The ends were cut back, 8 bases at V and 1 base at J, with 15 bases in the middle. CDR3 region: CASGDRDLSNQPQHF. CDR3 DNA sequence: TGTGCCAGCGGCGATAGGGACTTAAGCAATCAGCCCCAGCATTTT.

The chain has TRBV2 and TRBJ1-5; D gene uncertain. Germline V CDR1 and CDR2: SNHLY, FYNNEI. The CDR3 consists of 15 residues. V lost 0 bases, J lost 4 bases, and 10 bases lay in between. This CDR3 reads CASSEAAGSNQPQHF. The DNA for the CDR3 is TGTGCCAGCAGTGAAGCGGCGGGATCAAATCAGCCCCAGCATTTT.